This T cell receptor (beta chain) was documented in a study of blood T cell repertoires in COVID-19. Whole-study context: The United States, Italy and Spain supplied acute and convalescent COVID-19 samples. Sources were T cells, B-cell-depleted T cells, or PBMCs; the material itself was cDNA or gDNA.

TCRdb keeps only in-frame clones here, not all; method: immunoSEQ multiplex PCR. The data contain some 130,000 clones, approximately 81% of them singletons. Germline trimming cut 1 base from V and 3 bases from J; bases unmatched to any gene: 10. From germline, CDR1 is MNHEY and CDR2 SMNVEV (reference sequence). The CDR3 has 17 amino acids. The age range of participants was about 18 to 89 years, with residence in under 25 US areas. The sequenced sample consisted of PBMCs or T cells enriched from blood (not recorded which). The source is a man between 35 and 55 years old with acute COVID-19. The J gene is TRBJ2-7, the V gene TRBV27; 9 nucleotides line up with TRBD1. The CDR3, as DNA: TGTGCCAGCAGTTTATTCCCTCGGACAGGGGTCTTCTACGAGCAGTACTTC. Translation: CASSLFPRTGVFYEQYF.